This is a list of T cell receptor beta chains from one sample in a study of tumor-infiltrating lymphocytes in primary liver carcinoma. From the multiplex PCR reads, TCRdb called clonotypes with MiXCR, one entry per CDR3 protein. Of 100,000 to 150,000 distinct CDR3 sequences in the sample, roughly three fifths were seen once. Material for sequencing was liver tumor tissue from sampling region 3. The receptors were gathered from a woman aged 55-69 years with primary liver carcinoma and hepatitis B virus infection. Both conserved end residues are part of each CDR3. The D gene is left open where the match is weak. Size values are once, few and many counts, or a class for expanded clones, and some rows have none.

cdr3_aa cdr3_nt j_call clone_size v_call d_call
CASSQGGRGDSPPHF TGTGCCAGCAGCCAAGGGGGACGGGGGGATTCACCCCCCCACTTT TRBJ1-6 . TRBV14 .
CASSSPGGIAGYERYF TGTGCCAGCAGCTCCCCGGGTGGAATAGCGGGCTACGAGCGATACTTC TRBJ2-7 once TRBV11-2 TRBD2
CASSGLGETQYF TGTGCCAGCAGCGGACTAGGAGAGACCCAGTACTTC TRBJ2-5 . TRBV7-9 TRBD2
CAISGGASWRTSHEQYF TGTGCCATCAGCGGGGGGGCTAGCTGGAGAACTAGTCACGAGCAGTACTTC TRBJ2-7 . TRBV7-8 TRBD2
CASSYRGGRTQYF TGTGCCAGCAGCTATAGAGGGGGGAGGACCCAGTACTTC TRBJ2-5 . TRBV11-2 .
CAISFDREGEKLFF TGTGCCATCAGTTTCGACAGGGAGGGTGAAAAGCTGTTTTTT TRBJ1-4 . TRBV12-3/TRBV12-4 TRBD1
CSVAVTSGRRTDTQYF TGCAGCGTTGCCGTGACTAGCGGGAGAAGGACAGATACGCAGTATTTT TRBJ2-3 medium-sized TRBV29-1 TRBD2
CASSYPSGRAEGELFF TGTGCCAGCAGTTATCCTAGCGGGAGGGCCGAGGGAGAGCTGTTTTTT TRBJ2-2 . TRBV6-2/TRBV6-3 TRBD2
CASILEVTGNTIYF TGTGCCAGCATCTTAGAAGTGACTGGAAACACCATATATTTT TRBJ1-3 . TRBV11-2 .
CASSLGSGRDEQFF TGCGCCAGCAGCTTGGGCTCCGGGAGGGATGAGCAGTTCTTC TRBJ2-1 . TRBV5-1 TRBD2
CASSPDRGGTDTQYF TGCGCCAGCAGCCCTGACAGGGGCGGCACAGATACGCAGTATTTT TRBJ2-3 few TRBV5-1 TRBD1
CASSFGAGVEKLFF TGTGCCAGCAGTTTCGGGGCAGGGGTTGAAAAACTGTTTTTT TRBJ1-4 many TRBV12-3/TRBV12-4 .
CASCQDTETRLYEQYF TGCGCGAGCTGCCAAGATACGGAGACAAGACTTTACGAGCAGTACTTC TRBJ2-7 . TRBV4-1 .
CASNTGGGETQYF TGTGCCAGCAACACTGGGGGGGGGGAGACCCAGTACTTC TRBJ2-5 many TRBV6-5 TRBD2
CASSQFESTEAFF TGCGCCAGCAGCCAATTTGAGAGCACCGAAGCTTTCTTT TRBJ1-1 . TRBV4-1 .
CASSLGTVDNEQFF TGTGCCAGCAGCTTAGGGACAGTAGACAATGAGCAGTTCTTC TRBJ2-1 many TRBV7-9 .
CASSSSSYEQYF TGTGCCAGCAGCTCCAGCTCCTACGAGCAGTACTTC TRBJ2-7 many TRBV25-1 .
CASSPDSRYSERLF TGTGCCAGCAGTCCGGACTCGAGGTATAGTGAGCGGCTCTTC TRBJ2-1 . TRBV11-2 .
CASSLPRDSREQYF TGTGCCAGCAGTTTACCCCGGGACTCCAGGGAGCAGTACTTC TRBJ2-7 . TRBV28 .
CASSLGGQGIYERYF TGCGCCAGCAGCTTGGGCGGACAGGGTATTTACGAGCGGTACTTC TRBJ2-7 . TRBV5-1 TRBD1
CANSEVNQGTQYF TGTGCCAACAGTGAGGTGAACCAAGGGACCCAGTACTTC TRBJ2-5 . TRBV28 .
CASSLEWATSSHEQFF TGTGCCAGCAGCTTAGAATGGGCGACTAGCAGTCATGAGCAGTTCTTC TRBJ2-1 . TRBV7-2 TRBD2
CASSRGTTTGYEQYF TGCGCCAGTAGCCGGGGGACAACGACTGGCTACGAGCAGTACTTC TRBJ2-7 . TRBV4-1 .
CASTSPGSGTGNEQFF TGTGCCAGCACCTCCCCTGGGAGCGGGACGGGAAATGAGCAGTTCTTC TRBJ2-1 many TRBV6-1 TRBD2
CASSSLTDTQYF TGTGCCAGCAGCTCTCTCACAGATACGCAGTATTTT TRBJ2-3 many TRBV13 .
CASPPTRRRVLEQLF TGTGCCAGCCCCCCGACGAGGAGGAGGGTCCTTGAGCAGCTCTTC TRBJ2-1 . TRBV6-1 .
CASSPGGTANYGYTF TGCGCCAGCAGCCCCGGAGGGACAGCTAACTATGGCTACACCTTC TRBJ1-2 many TRBV5-1 TRBD1
CASSYDNEQFF TGTGCCAGCAGTTACGACAATGAGCAGTTCTTC TRBJ2-1 many TRBV6-2/TRBV6-3 .
CTSSPGTGYYEQYF TGTACCAGCAGCCCCGGGACAGGGTATTACGAGCAATACTTC TRBJ2-7 . TRBV6-2/TRBV6-3 TRBD1